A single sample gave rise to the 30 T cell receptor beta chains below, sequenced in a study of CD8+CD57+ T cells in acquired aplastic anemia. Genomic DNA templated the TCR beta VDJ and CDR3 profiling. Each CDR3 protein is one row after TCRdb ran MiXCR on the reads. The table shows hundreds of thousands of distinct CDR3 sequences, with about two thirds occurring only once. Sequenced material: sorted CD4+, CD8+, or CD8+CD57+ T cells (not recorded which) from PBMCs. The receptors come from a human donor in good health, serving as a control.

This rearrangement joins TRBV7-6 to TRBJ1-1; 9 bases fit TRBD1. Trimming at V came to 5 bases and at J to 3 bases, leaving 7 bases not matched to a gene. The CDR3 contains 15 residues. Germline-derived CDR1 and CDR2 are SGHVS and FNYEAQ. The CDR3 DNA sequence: TGTGCCAGCAGCCTCCACAGGGGGCAGGACACTGAAGCTTTCTTT. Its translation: CASSLHRGQDTEAFF.

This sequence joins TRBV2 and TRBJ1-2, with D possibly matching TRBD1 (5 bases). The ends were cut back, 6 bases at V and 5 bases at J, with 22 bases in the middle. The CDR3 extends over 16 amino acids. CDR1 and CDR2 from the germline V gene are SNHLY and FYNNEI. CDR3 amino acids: CASSRDYRQGTYGYTF. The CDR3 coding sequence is TGTGCCAGCAGCAGGGATTATAGGCAGGGTACGTATGGCTACACCTTC.

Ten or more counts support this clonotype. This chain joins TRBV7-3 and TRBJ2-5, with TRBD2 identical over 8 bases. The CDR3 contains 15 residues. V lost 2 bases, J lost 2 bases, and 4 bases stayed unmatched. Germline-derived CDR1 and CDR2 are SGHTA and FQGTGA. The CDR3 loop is CASSLGTSLQETQYF. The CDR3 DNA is TGTGCCAGCAGCTTAGGGACTAGTCTTCAAGAGACCCAGTACTTC.

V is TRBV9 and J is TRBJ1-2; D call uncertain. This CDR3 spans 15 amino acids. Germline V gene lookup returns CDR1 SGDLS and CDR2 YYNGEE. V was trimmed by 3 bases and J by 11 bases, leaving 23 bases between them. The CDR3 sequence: CASSANPTNEKLYTF. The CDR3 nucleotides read TGTGCCAGCAGCGCCAACCCAACTAATGAAAAACTGTACACCTTC.

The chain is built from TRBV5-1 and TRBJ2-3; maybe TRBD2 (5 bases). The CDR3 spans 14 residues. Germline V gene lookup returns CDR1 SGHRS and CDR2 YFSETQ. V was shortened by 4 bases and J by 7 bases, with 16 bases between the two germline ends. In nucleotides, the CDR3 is TGCGCCAGCAGCGCGGAGGACTGGATCAATACGCAGTATTTT. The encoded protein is CASSAEDWINTQYF. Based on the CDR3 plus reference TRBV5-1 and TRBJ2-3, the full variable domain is KAGVTQTPRYLIKTRGQQVTLSCSPISGHRSVSWYQQTPGQGLQFLFEYFSETQRNKGNFPGRFSGRQFSNSRSEMNVSTLELGDSALYLCASSAEDWINTQYFGPGTRLTVL.

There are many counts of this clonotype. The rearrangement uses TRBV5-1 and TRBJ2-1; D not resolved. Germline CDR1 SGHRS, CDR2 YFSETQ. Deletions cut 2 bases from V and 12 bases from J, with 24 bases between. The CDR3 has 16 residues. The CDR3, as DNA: TGCGCCAGCAGCTTCAGTAAGTTTATCCCTACAAGGGTGCAGTTCTTC. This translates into CASSFSKFIPTRVQFF.

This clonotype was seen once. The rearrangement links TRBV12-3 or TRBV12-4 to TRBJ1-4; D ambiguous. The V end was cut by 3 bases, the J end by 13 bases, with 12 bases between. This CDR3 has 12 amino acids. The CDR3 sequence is CASSFFNVGLFF. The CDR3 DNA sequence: TGTGCCAGCAGTTTTTTTAATGTGGGACTGTTTTTT.

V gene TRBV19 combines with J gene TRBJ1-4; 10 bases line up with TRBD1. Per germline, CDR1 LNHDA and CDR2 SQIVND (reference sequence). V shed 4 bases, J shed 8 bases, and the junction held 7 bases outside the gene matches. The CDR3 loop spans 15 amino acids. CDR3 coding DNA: TGTGCCAGTAGTAGATCCGGGACAGGGGACGAAAAACTGTTTTTT. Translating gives CASSRSGTGDEKLFF. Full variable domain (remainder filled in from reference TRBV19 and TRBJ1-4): DGGITQSPKYLFRKEGQNVTLSCEQNLNHDAMYWYRQDPGQGLRLIYYSQIVNDFQKGDIAEGYSVSREKKESFPLTVTSAQKNPTAFYLCASSRSGTGDEKLFFGSGTQLSVL.

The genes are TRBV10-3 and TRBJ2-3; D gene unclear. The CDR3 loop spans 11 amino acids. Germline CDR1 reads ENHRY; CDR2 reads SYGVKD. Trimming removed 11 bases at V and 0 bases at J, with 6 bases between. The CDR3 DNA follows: TGTGCCGACCCAAGCACAGATACGCAGTATTTT. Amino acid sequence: CADPSTDTQYF.

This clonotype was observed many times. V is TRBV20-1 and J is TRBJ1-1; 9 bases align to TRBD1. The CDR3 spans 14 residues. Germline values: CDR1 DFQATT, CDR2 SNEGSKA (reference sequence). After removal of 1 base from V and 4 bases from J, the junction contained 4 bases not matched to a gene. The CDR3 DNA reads TGCAGTGCTAGAGGGGACAGGGTCTCCACTGAAGCTTTCTTT. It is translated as CSARGDRVSTEAFF.

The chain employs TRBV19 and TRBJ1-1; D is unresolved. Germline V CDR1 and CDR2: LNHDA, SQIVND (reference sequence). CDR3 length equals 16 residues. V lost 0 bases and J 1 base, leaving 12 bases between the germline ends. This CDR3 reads CASSIDPTGGNTEAFF. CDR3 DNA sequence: TGTGCCAGTAGTATAGATCCGACGGGTGGGAACACTGAAGCTTTCTTT.

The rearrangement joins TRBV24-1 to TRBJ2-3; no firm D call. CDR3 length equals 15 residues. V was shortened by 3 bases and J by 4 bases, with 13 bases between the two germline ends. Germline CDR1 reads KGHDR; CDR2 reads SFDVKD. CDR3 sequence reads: CATSDPLGRPDTQYF. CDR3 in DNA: TGTGCCACCAGTGATCCTTTGGGCCGGCCAGATACGCAGTATTTT.

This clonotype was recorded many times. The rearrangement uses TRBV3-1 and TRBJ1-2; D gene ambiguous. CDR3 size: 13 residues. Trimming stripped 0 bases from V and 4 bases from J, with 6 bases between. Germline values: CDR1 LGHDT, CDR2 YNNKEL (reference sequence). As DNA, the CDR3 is TGTGCCAGCAGCCAAGACCTGGCCTATGGCTACACCTTC. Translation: CASSQDLAYGYTF. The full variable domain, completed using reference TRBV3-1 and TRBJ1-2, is DTAVSQTPKYLVTQMGNDKSIKCEQNLGHDTMYWYKQDSKKFLKIMFSYNNKELIINETVPNRFSPKSPDKAHLNLHINSLELGDSAVYFCASSQDLAYGYTFGSGTRLTVV.

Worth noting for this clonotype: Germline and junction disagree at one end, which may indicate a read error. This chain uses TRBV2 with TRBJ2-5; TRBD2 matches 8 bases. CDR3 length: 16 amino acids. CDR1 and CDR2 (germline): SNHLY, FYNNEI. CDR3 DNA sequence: TGTGCCACCAGTGATCCGATAGCGGGACTCGGTCAGACCAAGTACTTC. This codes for CATSDPIAGLGQTKYF.

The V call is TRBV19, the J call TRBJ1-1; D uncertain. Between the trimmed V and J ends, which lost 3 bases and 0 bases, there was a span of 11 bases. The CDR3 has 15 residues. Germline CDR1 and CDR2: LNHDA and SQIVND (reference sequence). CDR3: CASSMGPMVNTEAFF. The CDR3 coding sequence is TGTGCCAGTAGTATGGGCCCGATGGTGAACACTGAAGCTTTCTTT.

The CDR3 region has the DNA TGTGCCAGCAGTGCGGGACTCTACAATGAGCAGTTCTTC. It translates to CASSAGLYNEQFF. The chain employs TRBV2 and TRBJ2-1, with D possibly TRBD2 on 6 matching bases. The V and J ends lost 4 bases and 3 bases respectively, with 7 bases between them. CDR1 is SNHLY and CDR2 is FYNNEI in the germline V gene. This CDR3 is 13 amino acids long.

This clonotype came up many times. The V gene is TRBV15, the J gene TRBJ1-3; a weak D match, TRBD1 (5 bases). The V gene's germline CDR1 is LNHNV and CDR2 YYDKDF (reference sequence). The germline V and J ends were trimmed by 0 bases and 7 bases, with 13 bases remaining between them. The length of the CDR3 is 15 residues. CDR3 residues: CATSRDLAGGNTIYF. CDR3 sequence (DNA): TGTGCCACCAGCAGAGATCTGGCCGGGGGGAACACCATATATTTT. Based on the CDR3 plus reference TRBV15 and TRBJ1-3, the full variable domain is DAMVIQNPRYQVTQFGKPVTLSCSQTLNHNVMYWYQQKSSQAPKLLFHYYDKDFNNEADTPDNFQSRRPNTSFCFLDIRSPGLGDTAMYLCATSRDLAGGNTIYFGEGSWLTVV.

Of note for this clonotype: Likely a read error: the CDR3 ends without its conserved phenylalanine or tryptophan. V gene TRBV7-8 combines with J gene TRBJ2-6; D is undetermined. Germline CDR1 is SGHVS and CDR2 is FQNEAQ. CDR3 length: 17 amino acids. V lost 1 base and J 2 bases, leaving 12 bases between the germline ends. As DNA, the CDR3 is TGTGCCAGCAGCTTAGAAACATATTACCCTGGGGCCAACGTCCTGACTCTC. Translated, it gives CASSLETYYPGANVLTL.

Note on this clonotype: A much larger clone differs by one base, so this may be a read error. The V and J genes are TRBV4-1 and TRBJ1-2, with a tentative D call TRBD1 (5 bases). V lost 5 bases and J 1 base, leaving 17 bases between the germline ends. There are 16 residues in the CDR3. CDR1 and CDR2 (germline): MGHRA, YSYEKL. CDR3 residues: CASSYLDSSRNYGYTF. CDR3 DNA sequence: TGCGCCAGCAGCTATCTAGACAGTTCCCGTAACTATGGCTACACCTTC.

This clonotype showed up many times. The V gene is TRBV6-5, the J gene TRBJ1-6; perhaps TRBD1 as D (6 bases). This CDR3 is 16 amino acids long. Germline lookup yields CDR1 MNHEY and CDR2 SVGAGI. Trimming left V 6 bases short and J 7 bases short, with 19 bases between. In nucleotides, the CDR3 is TGTGCCAGCAGGCCCGCCGCAACAGGGAACAATTCACCCCTCCACTTT. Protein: CASRPAATGNNSPLHF.

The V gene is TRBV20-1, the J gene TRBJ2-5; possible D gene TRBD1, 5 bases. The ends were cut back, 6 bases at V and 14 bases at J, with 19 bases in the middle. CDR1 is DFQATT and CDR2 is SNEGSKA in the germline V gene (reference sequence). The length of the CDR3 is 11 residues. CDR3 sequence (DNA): TGCAGTGCCAGCCAGGACAAGGGAAGCTACTTC. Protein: CSASQDKGSYF.

CDR3 sequence (DNA): TGTGCCAGCAGTCCCGCCGGACAGGCGAGAGAAGAGCAGTACTTC. It encodes CASSPAGQAREEQYF. The chain links TRBV6-1 to TRBJ2-7; 7 nucleotides line up with TRBD1. This CDR3 comprises 15 residues. Trimming cost V 5 bases and J 7 bases; bases outside gene matches: 14. The germline V gene encodes CDR1 MNHNS and CDR2 SASEGT.

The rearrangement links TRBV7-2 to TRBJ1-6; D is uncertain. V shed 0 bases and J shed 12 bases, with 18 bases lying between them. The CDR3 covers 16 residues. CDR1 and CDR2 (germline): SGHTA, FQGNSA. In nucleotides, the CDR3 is TGTGCCAGCAGCTTAGCCAGTCGCGCGCTTAACTTACCCCTCCACTTT. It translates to CASSLASRALNLPLHF.

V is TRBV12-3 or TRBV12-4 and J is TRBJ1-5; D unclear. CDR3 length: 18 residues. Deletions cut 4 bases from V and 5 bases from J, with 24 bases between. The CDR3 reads CASSYGGVGYPSYQPQHF. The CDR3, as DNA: TGTGCCAGCAGTTACGGTGGAGTAGGCTACCCCTCCTATCAGCCCCAGCATTTT.

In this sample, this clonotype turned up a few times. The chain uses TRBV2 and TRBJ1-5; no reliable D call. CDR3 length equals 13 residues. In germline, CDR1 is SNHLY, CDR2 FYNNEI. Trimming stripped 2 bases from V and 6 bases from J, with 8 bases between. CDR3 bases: TGTGCCAGCAGTGAAAGGTCTGGTCAGCCCCAGCATTTT. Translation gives CASSERSGQPQHF.

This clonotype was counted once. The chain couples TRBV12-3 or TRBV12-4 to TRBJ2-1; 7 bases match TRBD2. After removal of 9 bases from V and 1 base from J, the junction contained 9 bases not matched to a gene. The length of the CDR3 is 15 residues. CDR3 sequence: CASNSLAVSYNEQFF. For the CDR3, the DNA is TGTGCCAGTAACAGTCTAGCGGTTTCCTACAATGAGCAGTTCTTC.

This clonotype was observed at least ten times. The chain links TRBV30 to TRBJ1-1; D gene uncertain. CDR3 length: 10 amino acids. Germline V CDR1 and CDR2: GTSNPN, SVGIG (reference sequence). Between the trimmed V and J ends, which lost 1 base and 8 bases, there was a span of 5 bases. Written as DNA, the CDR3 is TGTGCCTGGAGTGCCAAAGAAGCTTTCTTT. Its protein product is CAWSAKEAFF.

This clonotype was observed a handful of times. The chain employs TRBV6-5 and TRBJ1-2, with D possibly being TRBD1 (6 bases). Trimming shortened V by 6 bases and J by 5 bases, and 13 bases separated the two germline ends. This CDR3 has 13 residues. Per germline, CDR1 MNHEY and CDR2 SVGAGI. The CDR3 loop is CASRPNTGYGYTF. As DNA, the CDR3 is TGTGCCAGCAGGCCAAACACAGGGTATGGCTACACCTTC.

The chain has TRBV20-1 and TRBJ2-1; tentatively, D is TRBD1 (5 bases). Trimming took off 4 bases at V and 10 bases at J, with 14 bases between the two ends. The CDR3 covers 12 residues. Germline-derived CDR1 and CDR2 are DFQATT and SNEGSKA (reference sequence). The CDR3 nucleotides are TGCAGTGCTACCCTACACAACAGGGAGCAGTTCTTC. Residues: CSATLHNREQFF.

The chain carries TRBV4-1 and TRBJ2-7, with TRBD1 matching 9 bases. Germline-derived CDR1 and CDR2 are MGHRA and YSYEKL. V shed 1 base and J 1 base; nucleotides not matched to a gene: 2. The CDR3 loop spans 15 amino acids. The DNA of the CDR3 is TGCGCCAGCAGCCAAGTTGACAGGGGGTCCTACGAGCAGTACTTC. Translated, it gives CASSQVDRGSYEQYF.